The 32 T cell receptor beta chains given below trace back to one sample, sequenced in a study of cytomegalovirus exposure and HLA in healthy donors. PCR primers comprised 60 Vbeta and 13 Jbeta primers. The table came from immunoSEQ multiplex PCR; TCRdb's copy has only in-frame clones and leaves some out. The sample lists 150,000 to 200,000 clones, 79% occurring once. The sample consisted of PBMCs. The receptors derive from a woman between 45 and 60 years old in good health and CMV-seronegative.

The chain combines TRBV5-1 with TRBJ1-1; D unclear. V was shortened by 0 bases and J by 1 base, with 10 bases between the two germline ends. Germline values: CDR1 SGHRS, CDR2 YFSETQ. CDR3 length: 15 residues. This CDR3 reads CASSLAGVRNTEAFF. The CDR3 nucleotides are TGCGCCAGCAGCTTGGCCGGGGTCCGGAACACTGAAGCTTTCTTT.

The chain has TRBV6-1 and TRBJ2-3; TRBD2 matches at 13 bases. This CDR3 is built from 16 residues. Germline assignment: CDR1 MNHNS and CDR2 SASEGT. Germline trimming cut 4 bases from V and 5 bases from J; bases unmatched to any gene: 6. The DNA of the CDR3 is TGTGCCAGCAGTGGGGGGACTAGCGGGAACCGAGATACGCAGTATTTT. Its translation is CASSGGTSGNRDTQYF.

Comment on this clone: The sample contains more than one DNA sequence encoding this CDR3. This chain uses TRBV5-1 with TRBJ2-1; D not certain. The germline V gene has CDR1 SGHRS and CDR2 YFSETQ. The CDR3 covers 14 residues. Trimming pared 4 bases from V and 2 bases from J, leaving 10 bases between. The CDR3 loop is CASSLDTTYNEQFF. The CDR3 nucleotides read TGCGCCAGCAGCCTCGACACAACCTACAATGAGCAGTTCTTC.

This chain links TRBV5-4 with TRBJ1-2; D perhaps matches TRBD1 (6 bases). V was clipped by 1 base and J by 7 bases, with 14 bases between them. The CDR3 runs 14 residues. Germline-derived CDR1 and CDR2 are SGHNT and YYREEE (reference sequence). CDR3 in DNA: TGTGCCAGCAGCTTGACAGGGCCGGGAGGTGGCTACACCTTC. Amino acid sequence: CASSLTGPGGGYTF.

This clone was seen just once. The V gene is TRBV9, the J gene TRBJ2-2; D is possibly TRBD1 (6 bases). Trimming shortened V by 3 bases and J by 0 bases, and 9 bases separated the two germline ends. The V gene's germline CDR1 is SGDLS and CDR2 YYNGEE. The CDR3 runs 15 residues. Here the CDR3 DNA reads TGTGCCAGCAGCGAGGACAGCGCGAACACCGGGGAGCTGTTTTTT. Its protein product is CASSEDSANTGELFF.

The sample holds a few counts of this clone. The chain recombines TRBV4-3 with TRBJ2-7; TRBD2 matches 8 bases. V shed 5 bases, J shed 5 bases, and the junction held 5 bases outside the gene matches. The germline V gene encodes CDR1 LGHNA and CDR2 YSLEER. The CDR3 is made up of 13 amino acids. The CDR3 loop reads CASSSFSGDEQYF. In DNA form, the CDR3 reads TGCGCCAGCAGCTCGTTTAGCGGGGACGAGCAGTACTTC.

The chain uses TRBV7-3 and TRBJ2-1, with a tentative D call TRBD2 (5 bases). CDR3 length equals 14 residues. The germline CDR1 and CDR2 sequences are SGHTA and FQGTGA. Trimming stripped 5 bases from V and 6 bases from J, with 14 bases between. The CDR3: CASSKRGSFNEQFF. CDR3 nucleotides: TGTGCCAGCAGCAAACGGGGAAGCTTCAATGAGCAGTTCTTC.

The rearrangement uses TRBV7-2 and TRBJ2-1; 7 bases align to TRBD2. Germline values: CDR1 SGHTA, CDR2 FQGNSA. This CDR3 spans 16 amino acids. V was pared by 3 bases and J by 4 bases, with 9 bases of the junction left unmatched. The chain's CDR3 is CASSFLSGGVYNEQFF. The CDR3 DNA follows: TGTGCCAGCAGCTTTCTTAGTGGGGGGGTATACAATGAGCAGTTCTTC.

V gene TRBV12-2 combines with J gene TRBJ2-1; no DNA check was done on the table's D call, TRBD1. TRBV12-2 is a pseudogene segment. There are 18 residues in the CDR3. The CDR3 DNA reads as TGTGCAAGTCGCTTACGAACGGCCCGGACAGGACTAAACAATGAGCAGTTCTTC. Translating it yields CASRLRTARTGLNNEQFF.

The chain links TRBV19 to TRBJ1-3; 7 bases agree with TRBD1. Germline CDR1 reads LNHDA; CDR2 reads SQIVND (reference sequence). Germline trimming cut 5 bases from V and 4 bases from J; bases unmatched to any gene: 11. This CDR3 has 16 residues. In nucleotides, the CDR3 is TGTGCCAGTAGTCCCCGCCCGACAGGGATCGGAAACACCATATATTTT. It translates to CASSPRPTGIGNTIYF.

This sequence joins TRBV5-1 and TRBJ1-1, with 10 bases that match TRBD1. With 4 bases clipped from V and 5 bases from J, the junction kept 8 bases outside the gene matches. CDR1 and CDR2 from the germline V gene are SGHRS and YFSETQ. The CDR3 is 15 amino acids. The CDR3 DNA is TGCGCCAGCAGCGGCCGGACAGGGGGGCGGACTGAAGCTTTCTTT. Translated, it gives CASSGRTGGRTEAFF.

This CDR3 is CASRNKDRAYTGELFF. The CDR3 DNA reads as TGTGCCAGCAGGAATAAGGACAGGGCGTACACCGGGGAGCTGTTTTTT. This chain joins TRBV28 and TRBJ2-2; 8 bases agree with TRBD1. The CDR3 runs 16 residues. The germline CDR1 and CDR2 sequences are MDHEN and SYDVKM. V gave up 6 bases and J gave up 3 bases; unmatched junction bases: 9.

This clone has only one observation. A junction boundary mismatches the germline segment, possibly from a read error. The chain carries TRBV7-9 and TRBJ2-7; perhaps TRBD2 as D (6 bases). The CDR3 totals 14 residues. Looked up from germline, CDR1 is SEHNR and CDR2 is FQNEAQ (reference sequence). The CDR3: CSSSPPGSEGEQYF. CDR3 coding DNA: TGTTCCAGCAGCCCCCCAGGCTCGGAGGGGGAGCAGTACTTC.

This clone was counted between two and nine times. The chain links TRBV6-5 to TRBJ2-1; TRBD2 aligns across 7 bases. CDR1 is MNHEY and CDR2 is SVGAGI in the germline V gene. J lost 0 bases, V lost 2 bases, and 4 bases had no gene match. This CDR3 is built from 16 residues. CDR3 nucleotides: TGTGCCAGCAGTTACGTGGGCGGGAGCTCCTACAATGAGCAGTTCTTC. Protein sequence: CASSYVGGSSYNEQFF.

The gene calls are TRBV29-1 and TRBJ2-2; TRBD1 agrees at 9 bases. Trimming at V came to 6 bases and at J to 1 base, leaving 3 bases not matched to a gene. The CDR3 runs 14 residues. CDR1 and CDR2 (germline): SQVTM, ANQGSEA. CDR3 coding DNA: TGCAGCGTAGGGACAGGGTGGAACACCGGGGAGCTGTTTTTT. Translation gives CSVGTGWNTGELFF.

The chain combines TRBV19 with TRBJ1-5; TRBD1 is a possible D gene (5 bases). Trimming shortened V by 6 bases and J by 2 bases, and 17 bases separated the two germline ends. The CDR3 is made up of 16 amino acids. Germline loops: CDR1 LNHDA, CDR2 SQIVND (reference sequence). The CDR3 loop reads CASSHGGGRGNQPQHF. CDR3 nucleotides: TGTGCCAGTAGCCATGGGGGGGGGAGGGGCAATCAGCCCCAGCATTTT. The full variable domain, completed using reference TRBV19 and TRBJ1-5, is DGGITQSPKYLFRKEGQNVTLSCEQNLNHDAMYWYRQDPGQGLRLIYYSQIVNDFQKGDIAEGYSVSREKKESFPLTVTSAQKNPTAFYLCASSHGGGRGNQPQHFGDGTRLSIL.

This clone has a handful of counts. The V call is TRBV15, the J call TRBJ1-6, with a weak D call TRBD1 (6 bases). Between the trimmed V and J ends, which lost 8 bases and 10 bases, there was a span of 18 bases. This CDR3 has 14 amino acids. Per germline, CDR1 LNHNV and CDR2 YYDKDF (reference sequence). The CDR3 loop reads CATGSGGRGSPLHF. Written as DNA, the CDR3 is TGTGCCACCGGGTCGGGGGGGCGAGGATCACCCCTCCACTTT.

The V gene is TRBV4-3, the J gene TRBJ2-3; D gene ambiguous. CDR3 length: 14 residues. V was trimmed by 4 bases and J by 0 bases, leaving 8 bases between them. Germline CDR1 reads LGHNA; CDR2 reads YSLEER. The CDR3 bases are TGCGCCAGCAGCCTCGAGACTAGCACAGATACGCAGTATTTT. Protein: CASSLETSTDTQYF.

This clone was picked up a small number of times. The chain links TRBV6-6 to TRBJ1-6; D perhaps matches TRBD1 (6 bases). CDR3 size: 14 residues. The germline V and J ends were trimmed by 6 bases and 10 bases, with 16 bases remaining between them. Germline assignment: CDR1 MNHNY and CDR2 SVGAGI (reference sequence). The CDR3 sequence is CASSLGTSQSPLHF. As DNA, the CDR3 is TGTGCCAGCAGCCTCGGGACAAGTCAGTCACCCCTCCACTTT.

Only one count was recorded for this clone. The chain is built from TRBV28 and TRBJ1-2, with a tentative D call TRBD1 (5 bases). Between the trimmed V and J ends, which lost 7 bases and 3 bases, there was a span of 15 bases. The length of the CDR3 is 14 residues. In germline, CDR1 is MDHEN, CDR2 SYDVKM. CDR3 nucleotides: TGTGCCAGCACATCGGGGGGGGGATACTATGGCTACACCTTC. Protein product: CASTSGGGYYGYTF.

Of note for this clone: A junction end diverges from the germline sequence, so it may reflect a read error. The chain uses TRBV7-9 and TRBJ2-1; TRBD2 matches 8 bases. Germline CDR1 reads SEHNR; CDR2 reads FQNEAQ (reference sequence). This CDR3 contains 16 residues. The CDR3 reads CSSRKGAGVGYNEQFF. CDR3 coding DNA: TGTTCCAGCAGAAAGGGAGCGGGAGTAGGCTACAATGAGCAGTTCTTC.

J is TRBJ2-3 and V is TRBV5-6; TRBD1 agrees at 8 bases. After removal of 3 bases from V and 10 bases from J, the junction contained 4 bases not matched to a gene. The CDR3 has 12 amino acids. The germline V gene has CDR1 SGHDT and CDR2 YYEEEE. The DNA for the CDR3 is TGTGCCAGCAGCTGGCAGGGGGCGGCGCAGTATTTT. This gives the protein CASSWQGAAQYF.

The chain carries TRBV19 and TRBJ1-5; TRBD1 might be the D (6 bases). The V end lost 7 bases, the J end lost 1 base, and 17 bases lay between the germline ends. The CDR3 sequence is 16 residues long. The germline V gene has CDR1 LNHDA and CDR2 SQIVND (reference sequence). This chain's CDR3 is CASTDSGALSNQPQHF. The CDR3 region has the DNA TGTGCCAGTACGGACAGTGGAGCGTTGAGCAATCAGCCCCAGCATTTT.

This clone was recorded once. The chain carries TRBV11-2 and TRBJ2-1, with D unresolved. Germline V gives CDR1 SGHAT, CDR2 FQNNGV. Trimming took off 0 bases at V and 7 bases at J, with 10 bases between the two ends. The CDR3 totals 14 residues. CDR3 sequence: CASSLESPRNEQFF. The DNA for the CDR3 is TGTGCCAGCAGCTTAGAATCTCCGCGAAATGAGCAGTTCTTC.

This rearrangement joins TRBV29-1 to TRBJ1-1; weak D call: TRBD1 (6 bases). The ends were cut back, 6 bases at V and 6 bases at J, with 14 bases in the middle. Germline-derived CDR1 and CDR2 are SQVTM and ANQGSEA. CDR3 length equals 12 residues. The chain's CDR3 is CSVEGVGAEAFF. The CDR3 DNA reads TGCAGCGTAGAGGGGGTTGGCGCTGAAGCTTTCTTT.

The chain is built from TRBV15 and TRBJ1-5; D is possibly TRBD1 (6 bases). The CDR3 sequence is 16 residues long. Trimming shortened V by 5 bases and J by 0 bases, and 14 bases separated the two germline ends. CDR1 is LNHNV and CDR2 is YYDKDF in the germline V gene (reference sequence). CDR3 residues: CATSGGTSYSNQPQHF. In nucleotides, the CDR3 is TGTGCCACCAGCGGTGGGACATCCTATAGCAATCAGCCCCAGCATTTT.

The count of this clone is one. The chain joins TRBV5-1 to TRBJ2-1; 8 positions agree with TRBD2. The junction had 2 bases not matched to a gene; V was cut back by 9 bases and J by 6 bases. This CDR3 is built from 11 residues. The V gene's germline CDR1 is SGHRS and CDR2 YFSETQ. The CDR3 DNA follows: TGCGCCACGGGGGGGGGCAATGAGCAGTTCTTC. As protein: CATGGGNEQFF.

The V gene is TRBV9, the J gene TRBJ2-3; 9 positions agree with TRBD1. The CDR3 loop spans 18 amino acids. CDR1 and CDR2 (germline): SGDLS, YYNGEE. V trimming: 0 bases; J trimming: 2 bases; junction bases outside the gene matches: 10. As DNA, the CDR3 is TGTGCCAGCAGCGTAGATATTGCCGGACAGGGGTACACAGATACGCAGTATTTT. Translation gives CASSVDIAGQGYTDTQYF.

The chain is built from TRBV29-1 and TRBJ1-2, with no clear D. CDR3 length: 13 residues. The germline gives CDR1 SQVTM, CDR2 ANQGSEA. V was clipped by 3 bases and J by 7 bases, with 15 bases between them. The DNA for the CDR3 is TGCAGCGTTGATTCGGGATCCTTAGGTGGCTACACCTTC. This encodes CSVDSGSLGGYTF.

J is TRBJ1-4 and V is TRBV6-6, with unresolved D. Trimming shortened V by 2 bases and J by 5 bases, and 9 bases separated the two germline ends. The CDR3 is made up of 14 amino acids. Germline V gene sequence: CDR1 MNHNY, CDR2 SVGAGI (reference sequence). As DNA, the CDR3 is TGTGCCAGCAGTTACATCCAAGCGAATGAAAAACTGTTTTTT. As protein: CASSYIQANEKLFF.

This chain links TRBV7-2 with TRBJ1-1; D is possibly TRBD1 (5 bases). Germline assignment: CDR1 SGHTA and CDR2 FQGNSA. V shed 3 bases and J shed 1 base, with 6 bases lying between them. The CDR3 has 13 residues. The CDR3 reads CASSFQGNTEAFF. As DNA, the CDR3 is TGTGCCAGCAGCTTCCAGGGGAACACTGAAGCTTTCTTT.

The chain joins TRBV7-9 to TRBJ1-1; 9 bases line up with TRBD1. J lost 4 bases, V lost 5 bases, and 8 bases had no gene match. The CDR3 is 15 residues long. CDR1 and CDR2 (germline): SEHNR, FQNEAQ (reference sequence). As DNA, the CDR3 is TGTGCCAGCAGCCTCCAACGGACAGGGGTCACTGAAGCTTTCTTT. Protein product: CASSLQRTGVTEAFF.